The 24 T cell receptor beta chains listed next were all sequenced from one sample in a study of cytomegalovirus exposure and HLA in healthy donors. With 60 Vbeta and 13 Jbeta primers, the PCR was carried out. The protocol was immunoSEQ multiplex PCR, while the TCRdb copy is restricted to in-frame clones and leaves out a portion. The sample records over 150,000 clones, under 90% being singletons. The material sequenced was PBMCs. These receptor sequences come from a man aged 25-45 years in good health and CMV-seronegative.

The sample holds one count of this clone. J is TRBJ2-7 and V is TRBV28, with 8 positions matching TRBD2. CDR3 length: 14 amino acids. The J segment lost 5 bases and the V segment lost 5 bases, leaving 8 bases of the junction unmatched. Germline-derived CDR1 and CDR2 are MDHEN and SYDVKM. CDR3: CASSLGREANEQYF. The CDR3 nucleotides are TGTGCCAGCAGTCTCGGGCGGGAGGCCAACGAGCAGTACTTC.

V usage is TRBV6-5 and J usage is TRBJ1-2, with D possibly being TRBD1 (6 bases). The germline V gene encodes CDR1 MNHEY and CDR2 SVGAGI. Trimming took 6 bases from V and 10 from J, leaving 18 bases between them. The CDR3 covers 13 residues. The CDR3 loop is CASRQQAGHTYTF. For the CDR3, the DNA is TGTGCCAGCAGGCAACAAGCGGGACACACCTACACCTTC.

Only a few counts were recorded for this clone. This chain links TRBV5-1 with TRBJ2-3, with 9 bases fitting TRBD2. This CDR3 contains 14 residues. J lost 8 bases, V lost 0 bases, and 4 bases had no gene match. Germline-derived CDR1 and CDR2 are SGHRS and YFSETQ. The CDR3 bases are TGCGCCAGCAGCTTGGGCGGGGGGGTTCGTACGCAGTATTTT. This translates into CASSLGGGVRTQYF.

This clone was picked up one time. The rearrangement links TRBV27 to TRBJ1-1, with D possibly TRBD1 on 5 matching bases. V dropped 5 bases and J dropped 1 base, with 14 bases sitting between them. The CDR3 is 15 residues long. Germline values: CDR1 MNHEY, CDR2 SMNVEV (reference sequence). The CDR3 nucleotides are TGTGCCAGCAGTATTGGTGCCACAGGGAACACTGAAGCTTTCTTT. Translating gives CASSIGATGNTEAFF.

This rearrangement joins TRBV14 to TRBJ2-2, with TRBD1 identical over 9 bases. The CDR3 spans 14 residues. Germline V CDR1 and CDR2: SGHDN, FVKESK. After removal of 6 bases from V and 4 bases from J, the junction contained 3 bases not matched to a gene. As DNA, the CDR3 is TGTGCCAGCAGAGACAGGGGGGGCACCGGGGAGCTGTTTTTT. This codes for CASRDRGGTGELFF.

The chain carries TRBV9 and TRBJ1-1; perhaps TRBD1 as D (6 bases). Germline V gene data show CDR1 as SGDLS and CDR2 as YYNGEE. The V gene lost 4 bases and the J gene lost 2 bases, with 15 bases spanning the gap. The CDR3 consists of 15 residues. CDR3: CASSPHGGQNTEAFF. Here the CDR3 DNA reads TGTGCCAGCAGCCCCCATGGGGGCCAAAACACTGAAGCTTTCTTT.

The genes are TRBV29-1 and TRBJ1-1; 8 bases map to TRBD1. Germline values: CDR1 SQVTM, CDR2 ANQGSEA. Trimming at V came to 1 base and at J to 10 bases, leaving 11 bases not matched to a gene. The CDR3 is 14 residues long. DNA for the CDR3: TGCAGCGTTGAAGCAAAGGACAGGGATATTTTAGCTTTCTTT. It encodes CSVEAKDRDILAFF.

The chain links TRBV28 to TRBJ2-2; TRBD1 matches at 7 bases. Looked up from germline, CDR1 is MDHEN and CDR2 is SYDVKM. V lost 2 bases, J lost 6 bases, and 3 bases stayed unmatched. The CDR3 extends over 14 amino acids. The CDR3 is CASSLLDRAGELFF. The CDR3, as DNA: TGTGCCAGCAGTTTACTTGACAGGGCCGGGGAGCTGTTTTTT.

The rearrangement links TRBV5-1 to TRBJ2-1; TRBD1 aligns across 10 bases. This CDR3 comprises 15 residues. Germline V CDR1 and CDR2: SGHRS, YFSETQ. V was pared by 4 bases and J by 5 bases, with 6 bases of the junction left unmatched. Written as DNA, the CDR3 is TGCGCCAGCAGCAGAGGGACAGGGGACCACAATGAGCAGTTCTTC. Encoded protein: CASSRGTGDHNEQFF. Full variable domain (rest looked up from reference TRBV5-1 and TRBJ2-1): KAGVTQTPRYLIKTRGQQVTLSCSPISGHRSVSWYQQTPGQGLQFLFEYFSETQRNKGNFPGRFSGRQFSNSRSEMNVSTLELGDSALYLCASSRGTGDHNEQFFGPGTRLTVL.

DNA for the CDR3: TGTGCCACGGGAGTCCAGGGAGGAGGAAACACCATATATTTT. This gives the protein CATGVQGGGNTIYF. This chain links TRBV6-6 with TRBJ1-3, with D tentatively TRBD1 (5 bases). The CDR3 loop spans 14 amino acids. Germline V gene lookup returns CDR1 MNHNY and CDR2 SVGAGI (reference sequence). Trimming left V 10 bases short and J 4 bases short, with 17 bases between.

The rearrangement links TRBV27 to TRBJ2-5; D is ambiguous. TRBJ2-7 matches the DNA end more closely, so the J call is doubtful. This CDR3 spans 13 amino acids. CDR1 is MNHEY, CDR2 SMNVEV, per germline (reference sequence). CDR3 coding DNA: TGTGCCAGCAGTTTTACAGTCGACTACGAGCAGTACTTC. Amino acids: CASSFTVDYEQYF.

This chain connects TRBV11-3 to TRBJ2-7; TRBD2 agrees at 11 bases. The CDR3 totals 13 residues. V lost 8 bases, J lost 5 bases, and 5 bases stayed unmatched. CDR1 and CDR2 from the germline V gene are SGHNT and YENEEA. The CDR3 DNA sequence: TGTGCCAGCGGGCTAGCGGGAGGTCACGAGCAGTACTTC. It translates to CASGLAGGHEQYF.

The J gene is TRBJ2-7, the V gene TRBV2; D possibly corresponds to TRBD1 (6 bases). V was cut by 2 bases and J by 2 bases, with 10 bases left in between. CDR3 size: 14 residues. Germline lookup yields CDR1 SNHLY and CDR2 FYNNEI. The CDR3 is CASSERQGTYEQYF. The CDR3 DNA follows: TGTGCCAGCAGTGAAAGGCAGGGGACCTACGAGCAGTACTTC.

This clone was seen once. The chain combines TRBV10-3 with TRBJ1-1; D not certain. V gave up 7 bases and J gave up 1 base, with 7 bases separating them. This CDR3 has 12 amino acids. Looked up from germline, CDR1 is ENHRY and CDR2 is SYGVKD. The CDR3 nucleotides read TGTGCCATCATGGGCCCGAACACTGAAGCTTTCTTT. Protein sequence: CAIMGPNTEAFF.

This chain joins TRBV27 and TRBJ1-6; 7 positions agree with TRBD1. Germline CDR1 MNHEY, CDR2 SMNVEV (reference sequence). The ends lost 5 bases at V and 7 bases at J; junction bases unmatched: 8. The CDR3 loop spans 15 amino acids. The CDR3 nucleotides read TGTGCCAGCAGTATCCAGGGACAGTCGAATTCACCCCTCCACTTT. It specifies CASSIQGQSNSPLHF.

This chain uses TRBV5-4 with TRBJ2-7; the match to TRBD2 covers 14 bases. Germline values: CDR1 SGHNT, CDR2 YYREEE (reference sequence). CDR3 length: 15 amino acids. The junction had 7 bases not matched to a gene; V was cut back by 4 bases and J by 7 bases. CDR3 DNA sequence: TGTGCCAGCAGCGACCCGGGACTAGCGGGAGAGGAGCAGTACTTC. It codes for CASSDPGLAGEEQYF.

The V gene is TRBV6-5, the J gene TRBJ2-1; D gene uncertain. The CDR3 is 11 amino acids. The V end lost 4 bases, the J end lost 10 bases, and 8 bases lay between the germline ends. Per the germline V gene, CDR1 is MNHEY and CDR2 is SVGAGI. This CDR3 is CASSFLEEQFF. The CDR3 DNA reads TGTGCCAGCAGTTTTCTAGAGGAGCAGTTCTTC.

V gene TRBV6-1 combines with J gene TRBJ1-2; 9 nucleotides align to TRBD1. Germline CDR1 is MNHNS and CDR2 is SASEGT. The CDR3 consists of 15 residues. The V gene end was trimmed by 5 bases and the J gene end by 4 bases; junction bases not matched to a gene: 8. For the CDR3, the DNA is TGTGCCAGCAGTACTACCGGGACAGGGCTCTATGGCTACACCTTC. It specifies CASSTTGTGLYGYTF.

The chain links TRBV27 to TRBJ2-2; 9 nucleotides line up with TRBD2. Germline-derived CDR1 and CDR2 are MNHEY and SMNVEV (reference sequence). V gave up 4 bases and J gave up 2 bases; unmatched junction bases: 5. The CDR3 runs to 16 residues. The CDR3 is CASSSSGTSNTGELFF. CDR3 in DNA: TGTGCCAGCAGTTCTTCCGGGACTAGCAACACCGGGGAGCTGTTTTTT.

This rearrangement joins TRBV5-1 to TRBJ2-3; possibly TRBD1 for D (5 bases). This CDR3 has 17 residues. Trimming left V 4 bases short and J 0 bases short, with 18 bases between. CDR1 is SGHRS and CDR2 is YFSETQ in the germline V gene. CDR3 residues: CASSLGLTVTSTDTQYF. Written as DNA, the CDR3 is TGCGCCAGCAGCCTGGGGCTGACAGTTACTAGCACAGATACGCAGTATTTT.

The rearrangement uses TRBV5-1 and TRBJ2-2; the D gene is possibly TRBD2 (6 bases). Germline CDR1 and CDR2: SGHRS and YFSETQ. V lost 0 bases and J 5 bases, leaving 8 bases between the germline ends. There are 14 residues in the CDR3. CDR3 protein: CASSLAAGTGELFF. The CDR3 region has the DNA TGCGCCAGCAGCTTGGCCGCGGGGACCGGGGAGCTGTTTTTT.

The CDR3 protein is CASSLLGQGRGEKLFF. Written as DNA, the CDR3 is TGCGCCAGCAGCCTCCTGGGACAAGGGAGGGGTGAAAAACTGTTTTTT. The chain is built from TRBV4-1 and TRBJ1-4; D is perhaps TRBD1 (6 bases). V shed 4 bases and J shed 7 bases, with 19 bases lying between them. There are 16 residues in the CDR3. CDR1 is MGHRA and CDR2 is YSYEKL in the germline V gene.

The rearrangement joins TRBV27 to TRBJ2-7, with TRBD1 identical over 7 bases. The trim removed 4 bases at V and 2 bases at J, leaving 5 bases unmatched. CDR3 length: 14 amino acids. Germline V lookup: CDR1 MNHEY, CDR2 SMNVEV (reference sequence). The CDR3 DNA follows: TGTGCCAGCAGTTGGGGGCAGGGGGCCTACGAGCAGTACTTC. Its translation is CASSWGQGAYEQYF.

As for this clone: One end of the junction is discordant with germline, which a read error may explain. The V gene is TRBV30, the J gene TRBJ2-7; possibly TRBD2 for D (6 bases). The CDR3 spans 13 residues. Germline CDR1 reads GTSNPN; CDR2 reads SVGIG (reference sequence). CDR3 in amino acids: CARSLVREDEQYF. CDR3 DNA sequence: TGTGCCCGGAGTTTAGTCAGGGAGGACGAGCAGTACTTC.